This record concerns one T cell receptor beta chain sequence. Its antigen is currently unknown. This sample is part of a study of post-analysis software for immune sequencing data. V lost 2 bases and J 4 bases, leaving 6 bases between the germline ends. In germline, CDR1 is SGHDT, CDR2 YYEEEE. The CDR3 sequence is 12 residues long. Each TCR beta cDNA library carried unique molecular identifiers. TCRdb processed the PCR reads anew with MiXCR; each CDR3 protein has one entry. The repertoire holds around 400,000 distinct CDR3 sequences, with 30% to 45% as singletons. The study, taken as a whole, reports: Strong co-clustering by F measure was seen for same-batch samples. Comparison of patients with controls showed five TRBV segments more frequent in patients, TRBV5-6, TRBV5-1 and TRBV20-1 among them. Compared with controls, patients showed significantly lower normalized Chao1 diversity.

Sequenced: blood. The receptor's source is a girl aged 2-10 years with multiple sclerosis. This rearrangement joins TRBV5-6 to TRBJ1-1, with D hard to call. For the CDR3, the DNA is TGTGCCAGCAGCTTCGGTGTCACTGAAGCTTTCTTT. It yields the protein CASSFGVTEAFF.